Sequencing of this T cell receptor (beta chain) was carried out in a study of T cell responses to AZD1222 COVID-19 vaccine. Germline CDR1 SGHDT, CDR2 YYEEEE. There are 12 residues in the CDR3. V was cut by 0 bases and J by 7 bases, with 8 bases left in between. The repertoire was sequenced with immunoSEQ multiplex PCR; TCRdb's copy has only in-frame clones and lacks some. In the table there are 110,000 to 150,000 clones, roughly 90% of which are singletons. The sample here was peripheral blood, taken 28 days after the second AZD1222 dose. The TCR sequence derives from an adult who received the AZD1222 COVID-19 vaccine. The rearrangement joins TRBV5-6 to TRBJ2-7; D possibly uses TRBD1 or TRBD2 (5 bases each). CDR3 coding DNA: TGTGCCAGCAGCTTGGTGAGGGGAGAGCAGTACTTC. Translation gives CASSLVRGEQYF.